This T cell receptor (beta chain) came from a study of T cells in Graves' hyperthyroidism and ophthalmopathy. Points from the study as a whole: Separation of ophthalmopathy from stable hyperthyroidism was achieved by a 13 V-J model.

The table lists this clonotype with a few counts. The antigen is undetermined. At one end, the junction sequence differs from germline, possibly due to a read error. The TCR beta CDR3 regions underwent amplification using RNA transcripts as the source. A set of HTBI primers served as the primers for a first-round RT-PCR of the TCR CDR3. TCRdb re-called the multiplex PCR reads with MiXCR, one entry per CDR3 protein. Here the sample spans over 500,000 distinct CDR3 sequences, approximately 17% being singletons. The CDR3 has 14 amino acids. Germline V gene lookup returns CDR1 SGHVS and CDR2 FNYEAQ. Sequencing used blood. This clonotype originated in a woman aged 18-29 years with Graves' ophthalmopathy. The chain has TRBV7-6 and TRBJ2-2, with D possibly TRBD2 on 5 matching bases. Here the CDR3 reads CASSLERNTGELSF. The CDR3 DNA is TGTGCCAGCAGCTTAGAAAGGAACACCGGGGAGCTGTCTTTT.